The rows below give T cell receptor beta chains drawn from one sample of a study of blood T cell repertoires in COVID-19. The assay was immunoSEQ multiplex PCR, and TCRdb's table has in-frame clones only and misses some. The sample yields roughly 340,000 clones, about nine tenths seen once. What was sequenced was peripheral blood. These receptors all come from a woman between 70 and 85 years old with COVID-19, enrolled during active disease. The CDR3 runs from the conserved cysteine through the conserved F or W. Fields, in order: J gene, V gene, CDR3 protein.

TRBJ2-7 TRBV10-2 CASSESLAGKAYEQYF
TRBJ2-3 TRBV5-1 CASSLAGGGGDTQYF
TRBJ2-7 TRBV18 CASKTEPPSYEQYF
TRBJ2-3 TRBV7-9 CASSLEYQRGDSLAQYF
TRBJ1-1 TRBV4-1 CASSPPRGNTEAFF
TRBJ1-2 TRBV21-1 CASSRGQGGYGYTF
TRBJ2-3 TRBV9 CASSPIAGTSTDTQYF
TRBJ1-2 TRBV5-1 CASSLDPGGYGYTF
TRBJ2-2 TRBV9 CASSVGLAGGDGELFF
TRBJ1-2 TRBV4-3 CASSQGSTAVYGYTF
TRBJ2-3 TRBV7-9 CATAGGQTDTQYF